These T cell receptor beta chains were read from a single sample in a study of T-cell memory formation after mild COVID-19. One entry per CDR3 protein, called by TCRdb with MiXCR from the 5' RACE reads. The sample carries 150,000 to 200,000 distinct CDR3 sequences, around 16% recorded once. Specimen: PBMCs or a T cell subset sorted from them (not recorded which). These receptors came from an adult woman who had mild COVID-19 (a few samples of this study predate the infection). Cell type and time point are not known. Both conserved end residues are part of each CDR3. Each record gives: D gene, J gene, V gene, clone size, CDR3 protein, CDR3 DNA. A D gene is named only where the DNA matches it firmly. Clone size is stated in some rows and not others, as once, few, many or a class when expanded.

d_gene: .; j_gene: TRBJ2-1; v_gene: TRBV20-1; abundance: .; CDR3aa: CSARSTGRPAGEQFF; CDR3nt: TGCAGTGCTAGATCGACAGGTAGACCCGCAGGTGAGCAGTTCTTC
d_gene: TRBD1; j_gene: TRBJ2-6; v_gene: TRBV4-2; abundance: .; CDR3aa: CASSQPSGTGGAAGANVLTF; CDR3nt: TGTGCCAGCAGCCAACCGAGCGGGACAGGGGGCGCCGCTGGGGCCAACGTCCTGACTTTC
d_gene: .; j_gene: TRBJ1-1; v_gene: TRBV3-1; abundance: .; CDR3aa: CASSLVGKNTEAFF; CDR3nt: TGTGCCAGCAGCCTAGTGGGGAAGAACACTGAAGCTTTCTTT
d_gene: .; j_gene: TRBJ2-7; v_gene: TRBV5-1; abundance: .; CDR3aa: CASSLGRQVNEQYF; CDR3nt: TGCGCCAGCAGCTTGGGGCGTCAGGTAAACGAGCAGTACTTC
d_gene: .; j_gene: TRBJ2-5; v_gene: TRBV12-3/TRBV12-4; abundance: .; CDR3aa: CASSFRARAQETQYF; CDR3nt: TGTGCCAGCAGTTTCAGGGCTCGGGCTCAAGAGACCCAGTACTTC
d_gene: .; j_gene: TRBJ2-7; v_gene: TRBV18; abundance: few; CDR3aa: CASSSGWEVSYEQYF; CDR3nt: TGTGCCAGCTCATCGGGCTGGGAGGTCTCCTACGAGCAGTACTTC
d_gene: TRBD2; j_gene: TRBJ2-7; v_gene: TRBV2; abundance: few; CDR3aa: CASGRGSYEQYF; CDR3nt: TGTGCCAGCGGGCGGGGGAGCTACGAGCAGTACTTC
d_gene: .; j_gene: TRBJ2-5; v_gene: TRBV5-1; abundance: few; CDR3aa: CASMGEETQYF; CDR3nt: TGCGCCAGCATGGGGGAAGAGACCCAGTACTTC
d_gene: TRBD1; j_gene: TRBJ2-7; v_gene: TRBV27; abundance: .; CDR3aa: CASSMDRGFGEQYF; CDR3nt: TGTGCCAGCAGTATGGACAGGGGTTTTGGCGAGCAGTACTTC
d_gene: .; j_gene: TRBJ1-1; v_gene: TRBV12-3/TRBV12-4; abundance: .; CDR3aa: CASSFGSGPASFF; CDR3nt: TGTGCCAGCAGTTTTGGGTCAGGCCCCGCGAGTTTCTTT
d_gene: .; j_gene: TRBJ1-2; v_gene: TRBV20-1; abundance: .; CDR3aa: CSAPDIGNYGYTF; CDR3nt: TGCAGTGCTCCGGACATTGGGAACTATGGCTACACCTTC
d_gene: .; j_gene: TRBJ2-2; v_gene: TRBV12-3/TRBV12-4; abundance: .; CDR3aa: CASSSQGIGTGELFF; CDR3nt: TGTGCCAGCAGTTCCCAGGGGATCGGCACCGGGGAGCTGTTTTTT
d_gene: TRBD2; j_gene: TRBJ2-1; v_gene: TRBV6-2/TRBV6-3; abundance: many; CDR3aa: CASSYDPTSGSAYNEQFF; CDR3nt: TGTGCCAGCAGTTACGACCCGACTAGCGGGAGCGCCTACAATGAGCAGTTCTTC
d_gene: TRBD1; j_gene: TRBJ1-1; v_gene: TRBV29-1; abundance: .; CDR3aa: CSVEGQLNTEAFF; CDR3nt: TGCAGCGTTGAGGGACAGTTGAACACTGAAGCTTTCTTT
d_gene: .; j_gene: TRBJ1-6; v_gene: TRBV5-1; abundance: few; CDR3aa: CASSLATANSPLHF; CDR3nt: TGCGCCAGCAGCTTGGCGACAGCTAATTCACCCCTCCACTTT
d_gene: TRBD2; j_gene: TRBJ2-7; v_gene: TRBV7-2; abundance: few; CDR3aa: CASSASGRSYEQYF; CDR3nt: TGTGCCAGCAGCGCTAGCGGCCGCTCCTACGAGCAGTACTTC
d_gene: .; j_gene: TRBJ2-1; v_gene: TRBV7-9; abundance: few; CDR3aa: CASSLAIFYNEQFF; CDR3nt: TGTGCCAGCAGCTTAGCGATTTTCTACAATGAGCAGTTCTTC
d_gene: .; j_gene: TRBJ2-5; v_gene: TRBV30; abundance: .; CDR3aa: CAWTVRVGKETQYF; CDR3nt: TGTGCCTGGACCGTTAGGGTAGGGAAAGAGACCCAGTACTTC
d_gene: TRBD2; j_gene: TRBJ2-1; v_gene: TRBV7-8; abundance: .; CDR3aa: CASSPRVPSGKREQFF; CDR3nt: TGTGCCAGCAGCCCCCGCGTGCCTAGCGGGAAGAGGGAGCAGTTCTTC
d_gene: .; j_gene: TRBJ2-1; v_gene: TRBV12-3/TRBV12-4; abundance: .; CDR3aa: CASSTYGRSNNEQFF; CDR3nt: TGTGCCAGCAGCACCTACGGGCGGTCTAACAATGAGCAGTTCTTC
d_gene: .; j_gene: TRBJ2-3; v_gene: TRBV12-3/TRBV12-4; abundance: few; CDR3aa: CASSPSPGVGDTQYF; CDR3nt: TGTGCCAGCAGTCCATCCCCGGGGGTTGGGGATACGCAGTATTTT
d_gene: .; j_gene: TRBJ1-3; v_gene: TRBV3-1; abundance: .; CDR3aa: CASSQGQMGSGNTIYF; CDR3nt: TGTGCCAGCAGCCAAGGGCAAATGGGCTCTGGAAACACCATATATTTT
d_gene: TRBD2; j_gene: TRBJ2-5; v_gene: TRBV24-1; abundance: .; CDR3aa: CATSAASGGISRETQYF; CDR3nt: TGTGCCACCAGTGCTGCTAGCGGGGGGATTTCAAGGGAGACCCAGTACTTC
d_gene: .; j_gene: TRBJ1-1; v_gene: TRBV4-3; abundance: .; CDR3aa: CASSQVRVGAEAFF; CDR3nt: TGCGCCAGCAGCCAAGTAAGGGTAGGGGCTGAAGCTTTCTTT
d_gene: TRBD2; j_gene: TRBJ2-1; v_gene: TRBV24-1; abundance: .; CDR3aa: CATSPGGGGWVNEQFF; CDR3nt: TGTGCCACCAGTCCCGGCGGGGGGGGCTGGGTGAATGAGCAGTTCTTC
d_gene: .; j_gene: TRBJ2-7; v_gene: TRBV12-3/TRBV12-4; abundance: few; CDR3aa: CASSLRTGTYEQYF; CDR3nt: TGTGCCAGCAGTCTTCGAACAGGGACCTACGAGCAGTACTTC
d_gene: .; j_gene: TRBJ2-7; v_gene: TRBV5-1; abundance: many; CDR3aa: CASSPGGQTYEQYF; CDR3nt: TGCGCCAGCAGCCCGGGAGGACAGACCTACGAGCAGTACTTC
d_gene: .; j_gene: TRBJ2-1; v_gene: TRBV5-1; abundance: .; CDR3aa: CASSLEVPADEQFF; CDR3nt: TGCGCCAGCAGCTTGGAGGTTCCGGCGGATGAGCAGTTCTTC
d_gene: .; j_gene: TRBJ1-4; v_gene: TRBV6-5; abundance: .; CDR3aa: CASSRMGPPNEKLFF; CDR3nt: TGTGCCAGCAGCCGGATGGGGCCCCCTAATGAAAAACTGTTTTTT
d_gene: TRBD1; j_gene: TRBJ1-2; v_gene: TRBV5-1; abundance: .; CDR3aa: CASSLVVGQGAEGNGYTF; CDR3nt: TGCGCCAGCAGCTTGGTGGTGGGACAGGGAGCTGAAGGGAATGGCTACACCTTC
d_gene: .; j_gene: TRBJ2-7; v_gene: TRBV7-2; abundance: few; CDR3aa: CASSLSAYEQYF; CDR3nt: TGTGCCAGCAGCTTATCCGCCTACGAGCAGTACTTC
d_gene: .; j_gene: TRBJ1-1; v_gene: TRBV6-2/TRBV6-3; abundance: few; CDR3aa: CASSYSIMSNTEAFF; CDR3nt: TGTGCCAGCAGTTACTCGATAATGTCGAACACTGAAGCTTTCTTT
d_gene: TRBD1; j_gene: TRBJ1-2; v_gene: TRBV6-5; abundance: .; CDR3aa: CASSYSRQGGGYTF; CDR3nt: TGTGCCAGCAGTTACTCGAGACAGGGCGGGGGCTACACCTTC